The entry below describes one T cell receptor beta chain. Its antigen is undetermined. The data derive from a study of siplizumab effects on memory and regulatory T cells. Study outcomes and limitations: Naive T cells seemed more diverse than memory cells; they also seemed major alloresponse contributors. Controls had approximately 26% Treg-derived mappable alloreactive CD4+ clones on average, versus approximately 70% with siplizumab. The suppressive capacity of proliferating Tregs from siplizumab cultures remained unconfirmed.

Trimming removed 4 bases at V and 5 bases at J, with 18 bases between. This CDR3 is built from 16 residues. Germline CDR1 and CDR2: SGHRS and YFSETQ. Unstimulated naive, memory, effector memory and TEMRA subsets from three donor pairs underwent sequencing. TCRdb keeps only in-frame clones here, not all; method: immunoSEQ multiplex PCR. The sample holds under 70,000 clones, around three quarters seen once. The chain recombines TRBV5-1 with TRBJ2-2; possibly TRBD2 for D (6 bases). The TCR sequence derives from a human donor in good health. Sequenced sample: memory CD4+ T cells sorted from blood. CDR3 amino acids: CASSPSGGFGTGELFF. DNA for the CDR3: TGCGCCAGCAGCCCCAGTGGAGGGTTCGGAACCGGGGAGCTGTTTTTT. The entire variable domain, with the rest obtained from reference TRBV5-1 and TRBJ2-2, is as follows: KAGVTQTPRYLIKTRGQQVTLSCSPISGHRSVSWYQQTPGQGLQFLFEYFSETQRNKGNFPGRFSGRQFSNSRSEMNVSTLELGDSALYLCASSPSGGFGTGELFFGEGSRLTVL.